Listed below are T cell receptor beta chains from one sample, sequenced in a study of human T cells and chemical hapten exposure. TCRdb fed the RACE reads into MiXCR, producing one record per CDR3 protein. This sample yields 180,000 or so distinct CDR3 sequences, of which around 30% are seen a single time; nearly 3% belongs to the top ten. The source was whole blood, collected in connection with sensitization to the hapten diphenylcyclopropenone (DPC). These receptors came from a woman aged 25 to 39 with alopecia areata. Some clones in this sample may be carry-over from other donors' samples. Both conserved end residues are part of each CDR3.

CDR3 protein | V gene | CDR3 length | J gene
CASSQEPGANYEKLFF | TRBV4-3 | 16 | TRBJ1-4
CASSVGRGSINEQFF | TRBV2 | 15 | TRBJ2-1
CASSLSAGQGNYGYTF | TRBV6-6 | 16 | TRBJ1-2
CASSKTGSGFYNEQFF | TRBV21-1 | 16 | TRBJ2-1
CASTYGREAFF | TRBV6-5 | 11 | TRBJ1-1
CASSTSGTGVSYEQYF | TRBV28 | 16 | TRBJ2-7
CASSQGARGTDTQYF | TRBV18 | 15 | TRBJ2-3
CASSPTEGQSYEQYF | TRBV28 | 15 | TRBJ2-7
CASSIGTFQHEQYF | TRBV7-2 | 14 | TRBJ2-7
CASSWRGLPLEAQYF | TRBV5-6 | 15 | TRBJ2-3
CASSPRTSSYGYTF | TRBV5-8 | 14 | TRBJ1-2
CSVDWTDFYNEQFF | TRBV29-1 | 14 | TRBJ2-1
CSALRTFASGYTF | TRBV20-1 | 13 | TRBJ1-2
CASSRPTDEAQHF | TRBV28 | 13 | TRBJ1-5
CASSLDGPGTGNTIYF | TRBV7-2 | 16 | TRBJ1-3
CASSPGTSASYEQYF | TRBV5-6 | 15 | TRBJ2-7
CSVPGQGETQYF | TRBV29-1 | 12 | TRBJ2-5
CASSPRDSARYGYTF | TRBV7-3 | 15 | TRBJ1-2
CATNTDTQYF | TRBV28 | 10 | TRBJ2-3
CASRGDYYTGELFF | TRBV6-2/TRBV6-3 | 14 | TRBJ2-2
CASSKERGCTDTQYF | TRBV21-1 | 15 | TRBJ2-3
CASSQAVPAEAFF | TRBV7-2 | 13 | TRBJ1-1
CSVGKRGDYGYTF | TRBV29-1 | 13 | TRBJ1-2
CSARDLRGPYEQYF | TRBV20-1 | 14 | TRBJ2-7
CASSQEDPGHEKLFF | TRBV4-3 | 15 | TRBJ1-4
CASSYVGSGEKLFF | TRBV6-2/TRBV6-3 | 14 | TRBJ1-4
CASSLQGHSTDTQYF | TRBV5-1 | 15 | TRBJ2-3
CASSRQSTGELFF | TRBV28 | 13 | TRBJ2-2